The T cell receptor (beta chain) described here comes from a study of cytomegalovirus exposure and HLA in healthy donors. Across the study: There were 75 million to 95 million unique TCRs (from HLA-typed donors) in an early data release. General study results and limits: A later analysis by the authors found several of the most significant clusters apparently linked to common viral pathogens. Cytomegalovirus association was assigned to approximately 160 TCR beta chains. The authors considered a cluster of highly shared sequence variants likely to be a sequencing artifact.

Comment on this clone: Its antigen remains unknown.

With 60 Vbeta and 13 Jbeta primers, the PCR was carried out. Some clones are missing from TCRdb's copy, which holds only in-frame ones; the method was immunoSEQ multiplex PCR. The table includes about 150,000 clones, more than 70% detected once. Trimming stripped 4 bases from V and 1 base from J, with 11 bases between. The CDR3 runs to 15 residues. The V gene's germline CDR1 is PRHDT and CDR2 FYEKMQ (reference sequence). The receptor's source is a male donor in good health and CMV-seronegative. Sequencing used PBMCs. The chain has TRBV13 and TRBJ1-3, with TRBD1 as a possible D gene (5 bases). CDR3 nucleotides: TGTGCCAGCAGCTCCGGGGGGGGTTCTGGAAACACCATATATTTT. Translated: CASSSGGGSGNTIYF.